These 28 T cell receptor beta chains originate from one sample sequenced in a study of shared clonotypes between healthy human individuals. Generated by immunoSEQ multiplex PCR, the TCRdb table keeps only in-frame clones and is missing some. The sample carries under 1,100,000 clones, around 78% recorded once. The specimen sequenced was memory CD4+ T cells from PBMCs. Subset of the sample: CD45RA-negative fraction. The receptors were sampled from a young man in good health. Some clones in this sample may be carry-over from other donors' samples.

CDR3 residues: CAWRKGGINEKLFF. The CDR3 DNA follows: TGTGCCTGGAGGAAAGGGGGGATTAATGAAAAACTGTTTTTT. V and J are TRBV30 and TRBJ1-4; perhaps TRBD1 as D (6 bases). The CDR3 runs 14 residues. Germline V gives CDR1 GTSNPN, CDR2 SVGIG (reference sequence). V lost 3 bases to trimming and J lost 4 bases, with 12 bases between them.

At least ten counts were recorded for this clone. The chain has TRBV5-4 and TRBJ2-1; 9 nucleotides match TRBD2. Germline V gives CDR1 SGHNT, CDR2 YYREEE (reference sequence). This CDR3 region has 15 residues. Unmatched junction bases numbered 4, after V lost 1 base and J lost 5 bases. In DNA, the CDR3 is TGTGCCAGCAGCTTGAAGCTAGCGGGAAACAATGAGCAGTTCTTC. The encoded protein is CASSLKLAGNNEQFF.

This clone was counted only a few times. The CDR3 reads CASSPPAYSNQPQHF. The CDR3 DNA reads as TGTGCCAGTAGTCCCCCGGCCTATAGCAATCAGCCCCAGCATTTT. The chain is built from TRBV19 and TRBJ1-5; D is unresolved. Trimming took 5 bases from V and 0 from J, leaving 11 bases between them. This CDR3 contains 15 residues. Per the germline V gene, CDR1 is LNHDA and CDR2 is SQIVND (reference sequence).

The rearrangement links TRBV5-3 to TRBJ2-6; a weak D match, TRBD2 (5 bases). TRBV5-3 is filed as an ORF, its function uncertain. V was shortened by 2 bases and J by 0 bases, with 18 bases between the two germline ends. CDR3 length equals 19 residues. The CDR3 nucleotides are TGTGCCAGAAGCTTACCGCTCGGAGGAGAACTCTCTGGGGCCAACGTCCTGACTTTC. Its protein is CARSLPLGGELSGANVLTF.

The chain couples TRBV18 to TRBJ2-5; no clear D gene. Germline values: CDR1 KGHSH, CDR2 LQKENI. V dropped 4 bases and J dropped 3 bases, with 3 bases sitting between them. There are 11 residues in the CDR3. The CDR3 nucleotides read TGTGCCAGCTCACAAGAAGAGACCCAGTACTTC. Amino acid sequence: CASSQEETQYF.

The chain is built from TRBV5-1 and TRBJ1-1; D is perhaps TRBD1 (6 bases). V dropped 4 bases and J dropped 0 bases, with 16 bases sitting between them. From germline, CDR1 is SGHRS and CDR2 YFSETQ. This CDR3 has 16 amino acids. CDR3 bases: TGCGCCAGCAGCATAGGGACCGGGACAATGAACACTGAAGCTTTCTTT. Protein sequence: CASSIGTGTMNTEAFF. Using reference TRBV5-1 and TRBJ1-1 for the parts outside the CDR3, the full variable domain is KAGVTQTPRYLIKTRGQQVTLSCSPISGHRSVSWYQQTPGQGLQFLFEYFSETQRNKGNFPGRFSGRQFSNSRSEMNVSTLELGDSALYLCASSIGTGTMNTEAFFGQGTRLTVV.

The CDR3 DNA follows: TGTGCCAGCGGGAGGGCCGGGGATACCGGGGAGCTGTTTTTT. Translated, it gives CASGRAGDTGELFF. The chain links TRBV25-1 to TRBJ2-2; 7 bases agree with TRBD2. The CDR3 spans 14 residues. V shed 8 bases and J 5 bases; nucleotides not matched to a gene: 8. Germline values: CDR1 MGHDK, CDR2 SYGVNS.

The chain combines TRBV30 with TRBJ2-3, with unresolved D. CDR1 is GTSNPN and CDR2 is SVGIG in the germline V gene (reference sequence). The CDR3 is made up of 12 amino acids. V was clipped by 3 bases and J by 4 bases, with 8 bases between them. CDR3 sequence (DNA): TGTGCCTGGAGCGTAGCCGCAGATACGCAGTATTTT. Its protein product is CAWSVAADTQYF.

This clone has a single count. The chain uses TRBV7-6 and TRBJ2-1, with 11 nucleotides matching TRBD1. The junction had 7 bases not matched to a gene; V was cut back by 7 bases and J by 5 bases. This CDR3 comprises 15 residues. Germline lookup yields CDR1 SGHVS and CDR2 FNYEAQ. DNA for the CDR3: TGTGCCAGCACCCTGGGACAGGGGGGTAACAATGAGCAGTTCTTC. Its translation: CASTLGQGGNNEQFF.

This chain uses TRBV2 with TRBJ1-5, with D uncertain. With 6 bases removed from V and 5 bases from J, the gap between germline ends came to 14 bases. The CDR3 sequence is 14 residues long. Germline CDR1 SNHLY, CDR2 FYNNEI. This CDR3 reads CASRLTRSDQPQHF. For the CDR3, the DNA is TGTGCCAGCAGGCTTACCCGCTCAGATCAGCCCCAGCATTTT.

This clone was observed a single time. The CDR3 DNA reads as TGTGCCAGCTCACCACCACTTACCGACAATGAGCAGTTCTTC. Translating gives CASSPPLTDNEQFF. V usage is TRBV18 and J usage is TRBJ2-1; D ambiguous. The V gene lost 0 bases and the J gene lost 5 bases, with 8 bases spanning the gap. Per germline, CDR1 KGHSH and CDR2 LQKENI. This CDR3 is 14 amino acids long.

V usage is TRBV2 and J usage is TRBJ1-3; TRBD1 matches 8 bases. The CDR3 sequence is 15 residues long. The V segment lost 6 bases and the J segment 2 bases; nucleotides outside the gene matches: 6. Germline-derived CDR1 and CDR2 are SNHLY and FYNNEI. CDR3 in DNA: TGTGCCAGCAGGGGGCTGACAGGGGCTGGAAACACCATATATTTT. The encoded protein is CASRGLTGAGNTIYF.

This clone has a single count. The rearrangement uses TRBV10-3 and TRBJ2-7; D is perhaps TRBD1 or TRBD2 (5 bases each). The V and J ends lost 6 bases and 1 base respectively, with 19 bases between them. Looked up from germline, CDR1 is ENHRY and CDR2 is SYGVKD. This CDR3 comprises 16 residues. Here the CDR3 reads CAISPFRDGYSYEQYF. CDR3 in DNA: TGTGCCATCAGCCCCTTTCGGGACGGATATTCCTACGAGCAGTACTTC.

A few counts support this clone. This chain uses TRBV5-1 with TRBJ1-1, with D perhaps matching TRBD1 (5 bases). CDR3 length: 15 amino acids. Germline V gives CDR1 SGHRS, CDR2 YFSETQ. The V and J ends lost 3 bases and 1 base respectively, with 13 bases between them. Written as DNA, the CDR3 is TGCGCCAGCAGCTCCGGACACGCTACGAACACTGAAGCTTTCTTT. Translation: CASSSGHATNTEAFF.

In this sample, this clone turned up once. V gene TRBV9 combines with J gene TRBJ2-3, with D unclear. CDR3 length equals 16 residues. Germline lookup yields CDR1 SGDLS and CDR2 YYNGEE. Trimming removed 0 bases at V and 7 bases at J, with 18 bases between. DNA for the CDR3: TGTGCCAGCAGCGTAGCATCAGACTCGCTAGGGAATACGCAGTATTTT. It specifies CASSVASDSLGNTQYF.

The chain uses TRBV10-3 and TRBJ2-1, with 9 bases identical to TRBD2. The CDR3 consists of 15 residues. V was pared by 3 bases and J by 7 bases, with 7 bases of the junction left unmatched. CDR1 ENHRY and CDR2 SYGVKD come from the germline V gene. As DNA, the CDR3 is TGTGCCATCAGTGAAGGTAGCGGGAGTAGAAATGAGCAGTTCTTC. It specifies CAISEGSGSRNEQFF.

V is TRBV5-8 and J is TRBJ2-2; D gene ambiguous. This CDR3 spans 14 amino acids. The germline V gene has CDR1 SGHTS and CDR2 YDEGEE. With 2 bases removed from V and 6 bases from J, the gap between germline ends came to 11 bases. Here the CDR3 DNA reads TGTGCCAGCAGCTTCAAAGGTGGGGCCGGGGAGCTGTTTTTT. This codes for CASSFKGGAGELFF.

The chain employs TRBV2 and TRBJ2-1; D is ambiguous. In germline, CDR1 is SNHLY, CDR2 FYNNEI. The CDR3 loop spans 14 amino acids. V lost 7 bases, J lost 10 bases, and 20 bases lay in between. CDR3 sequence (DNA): TGTGCCAGCAAGGCGGAAACTACAAGGGTAGAGCAGTTCTTC. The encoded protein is CASKAETTRVEQFF. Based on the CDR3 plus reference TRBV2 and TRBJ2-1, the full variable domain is EPEVTQTPSHQVTQMGQEVILRCVPISNHLYFYWYRQILGQKVEFLVSFYNNEISEKSEIFDDQFSVERPDGSNFTLKIRSTKLEDSAMYFCASKAETTRVEQFFGPGTRLTVL.

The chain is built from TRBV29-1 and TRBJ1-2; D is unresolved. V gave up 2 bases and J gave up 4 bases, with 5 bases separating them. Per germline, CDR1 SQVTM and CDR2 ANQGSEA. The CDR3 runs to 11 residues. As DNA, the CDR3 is TGCAGCGTTGAATCCAGCTATGGCTACACCTTC. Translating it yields CSVESSYGYTF.

CDR3 coding DNA: TGTGCCAGCAGCCAAGAAGAGTCCCCGGACACGAAAGCTTTCTTT. Translation gives CASSQEESPDTKAFF. The chain has TRBV4-2 and TRBJ1-1, with a possible D match to TRBD1 (5 bases). Trimming pared 0 bases from V and 9 bases from J, leaving 17 bases between. The CDR3 loop spans 15 amino acids. The germline CDR1 and CDR2 sequences are LGHNA and YNFKEQ.

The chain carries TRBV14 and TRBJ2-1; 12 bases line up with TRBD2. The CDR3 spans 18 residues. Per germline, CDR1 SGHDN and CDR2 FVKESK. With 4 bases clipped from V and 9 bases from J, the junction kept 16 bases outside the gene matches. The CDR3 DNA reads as TGTGCCAGCAGCCCTCAAAAAACTAGCGGGAGGCCCCTAGGTGAGCAGTTCTTC. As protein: CASSPQKTSGRPLGEQFF.

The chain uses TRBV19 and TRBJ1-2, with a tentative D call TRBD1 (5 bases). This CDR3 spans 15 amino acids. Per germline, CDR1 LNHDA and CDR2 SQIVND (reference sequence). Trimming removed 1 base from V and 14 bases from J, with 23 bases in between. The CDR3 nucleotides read TGTGCCAGTAGTATAGTTCTTCGGCAGGGTGGCGTCGGAACCTTC. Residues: CASSIVLRQGGVGTF. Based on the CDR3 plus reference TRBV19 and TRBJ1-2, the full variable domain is DGGITQSPKYLFRKEGQNVTLSCEQNLNHDAMYWYRQDPGQGLRLIYYSQIVNDFQKGDIAEGYSVSREKKESFPLTVTSAQKNPTAFYLCASSIVLRQGGVGTFGSGTRLTVV.

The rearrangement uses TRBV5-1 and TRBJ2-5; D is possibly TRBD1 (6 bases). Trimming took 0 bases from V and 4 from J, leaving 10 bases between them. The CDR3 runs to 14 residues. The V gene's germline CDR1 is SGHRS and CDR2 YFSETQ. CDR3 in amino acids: CASSLGGGGETQYF. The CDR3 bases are TGCGCCAGCAGCTTGGGTGGGGGCGGAGAGACCCAGTACTTC. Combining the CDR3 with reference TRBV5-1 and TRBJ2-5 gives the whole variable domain KAGVTQTPRYLIKTRGQQVTLSCSPISGHRSVSWYQQTPGQGLQFLFEYFSETQRNKGNFPGRFSGRQFSNSRSEMNVSTLELGDSALYLCASSLGGGGETQYFGPGTRLLVL.

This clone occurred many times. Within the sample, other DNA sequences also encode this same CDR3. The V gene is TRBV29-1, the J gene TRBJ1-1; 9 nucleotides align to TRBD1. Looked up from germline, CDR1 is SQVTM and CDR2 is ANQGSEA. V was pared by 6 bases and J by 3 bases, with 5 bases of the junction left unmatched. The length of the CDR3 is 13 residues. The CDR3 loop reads CSVARTGDTEAFF. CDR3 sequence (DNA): TGCAGCGTCGCTAGGACAGGGGACACTGAAGCTTTCTTT.

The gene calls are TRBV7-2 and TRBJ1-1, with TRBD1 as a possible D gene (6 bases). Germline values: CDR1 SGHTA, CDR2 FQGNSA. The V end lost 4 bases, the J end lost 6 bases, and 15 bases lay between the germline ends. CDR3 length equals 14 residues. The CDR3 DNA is TGTGCCAGCAGCTCAGGCAGGGGAGGGGCTGAAGCTTTCTTT. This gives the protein CASSSGRGGAEAFF. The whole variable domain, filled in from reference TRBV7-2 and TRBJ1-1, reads GAGVSQSPSNKVTEKGKDVELRCDPISGHTALYWYRQSLGQGLEFLIYFQGNSAPDKSGLPSDRFSAERTGGSVSTLTIQRTQQEDSAVYLCASSSGRGGAEAFFGQGTRLTVV.

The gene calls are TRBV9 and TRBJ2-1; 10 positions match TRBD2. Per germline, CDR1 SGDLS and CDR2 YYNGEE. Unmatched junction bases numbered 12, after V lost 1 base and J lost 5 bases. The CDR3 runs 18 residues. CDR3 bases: TGTGCCAGCAGCGTAATGGGGGGGCCGCTAGCGGGAGACAATGAGCAGTTCTTC. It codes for CASSVMGGPLAGDNEQFF.

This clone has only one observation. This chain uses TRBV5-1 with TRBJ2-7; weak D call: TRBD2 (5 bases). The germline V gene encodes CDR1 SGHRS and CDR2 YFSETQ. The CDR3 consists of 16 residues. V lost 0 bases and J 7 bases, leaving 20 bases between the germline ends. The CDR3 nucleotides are TGCGCCAGCAGCTTGGAGCGTTTAGCCGGGGATAGAGAGCAGTACTTC. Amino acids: CASSLERLAGDREQYF.

CDR3 amino acids: CASSPSGQGGTEAFF. CDR3 nucleotide sequence: TGTGCCAGCTCACCGTCGGGACAGGGGGGGACTGAAGCTTTCTTT. V is TRBV18 and J is TRBJ1-1; 11 bases fit TRBD1. The CDR3 spans 15 residues. Germline V gene data show CDR1 as KGHSH and CDR2 as LQKENI. J was trimmed by 5 bases and V by 3 bases; bases with no gene match: 5.